These 8 T cell receptor beta chains share one sample of origin, sequenced in a study of CD8+ T cells in alopecia areata (dated by TCRdb to the late 2010s). The library relied on the immunoSEQ multiplex PCR assay. RNA was extracted from all samples and reverse transcribed into cDNA, which served as template for TCR sequencing. TCRdb took over this immuneACCESS table, retaining in-frame rearrangements with V and J assigned. Such tables are incomplete; in checked studies, under half of the missing clones stem from an unresolved V gene, and the remainder is unexplained. The sample table records about 110,000 clones; roughly 59% of these occur just once. The biggest ten clones account for roughly 19% of the sample. Sample: CD8+ T cells sorted from blood. Every receptor here comes from a human donor in good health.

This clone came up a few times. The rearrangement joins TRBV10-3 to TRBJ2-7; TRBD1 aligns across 9 bases. Germline-derived CDR1 and CDR2 are ENHRY and SYGVKD. J was trimmed by 3 bases and V by 3 bases; bases with no gene match: 6. The CDR3 length is 15 residues. In nucleotides, the CDR3 is TGTGCCATCAGTGAACCGGGACAGGGATACTACGAGCAGTACTTC. Its translation is CAISEPGQGYYEQYF.

The rearrangement joins TRBV5-6 to TRBJ2-3, with D perhaps assigned TRBD1 or TRBD2 (5 bases each). The V gene's germline CDR1 is SGHDT and CDR2 YYEEEE. This CDR3 is 14 amino acids long. The ends were cut back, 5 bases at V and 3 bases at J, with 13 bases in the middle. The CDR3 bases are TGTGCCAGCAGGTGGGGGAGTAGTACAGATACGCAGTATTTT. As protein: CASRWGSSTDTQYF.

This clone showed up just a few times. The CDR3 region is CASRALANAGELFF. The CDR3 DNA reads as TGTGCCAGCAGAGCACTAGCTAACGCCGGGGAGCTGTTTTTT. The V and J genes are TRBV27 and TRBJ2-2; tentative D call: TRBD2 (6 bases). The CDR3 length is 14 residues. V dropped 6 bases and J dropped 6 bases, with 14 bases sitting between them. Germline loops: CDR1 MNHEY, CDR2 SMNVEV (reference sequence).

The chain links TRBV30 to TRBJ1-5; the match to TRBD1 covers 9 bases. The CDR3 contains 16 residues. V shed 3 bases and J 1 base; nucleotides not matched to a gene: 7. Germline CDR1 is GTSNPN and CDR2 is SVGIG (reference sequence). The CDR3 reads CAWSDRGSRSNQPQHF. The CDR3 nucleotides read TGTGCCTGGAGCGACAGGGGGTCCAGGAGCAATCAGCCCCAGCATTTT.

This chain uses TRBV15 with TRBJ2-5; D might be TRBD2 (6 bases). Deletions cut 2 bases from V and 5 bases from J, with 9 bases between. This CDR3 has 13 amino acids. Germline CDR1 is LNHNV and CDR2 is YYDKDF (reference sequence). The CDR3 bases are TGTGCCACCAGCAGAACTAGCCGGGAGACCCAGTACTTC. This sequence encodes CATSRTSRETQYF.

V is TRBV4-1 and J is TRBJ2-7; 9 nucleotides match TRBD1. CDR1 and CDR2 (germline): MGHRA, YSYEKL. The CDR3 extends over 15 amino acids. With 0 bases clipped from V and 1 base from J, the junction kept 1 base outside the gene matches. CDR3 sequence: CASSQEGTGSYEQYF. The CDR3 bases are TGCGCCAGCAGCCAAGAGGGGACAGGGTCCTACGAGCAGTACTTC.

A few counts support this clone. The rearrangement links TRBV13 to TRBJ2-1, with D perhaps TRBD1 or TRBD2 (5 bases each). Trimming removed 0 bases from V and 12 bases from J, with 9 bases in between. Germline CDR1 and CDR2: PRHDT and FYEKMQ (reference sequence). The CDR3 extends over 12 amino acids. The CDR3 reads CASSLGRGGQFF. The CDR3 DNA reads as TGTGCCAGCAGCTTAGGCCGGGGCGGGCAGTTCTTC.

The chain has TRBV4-2 and TRBJ2-3; TRBD2 is a possible D gene (5 bases). There are 13 residues in the CDR3. The V and J ends lost 7 bases and 3 bases respectively, with 11 bases between them. Germline CDR1 reads LGHNA; CDR2 reads YNFKEQ. The chain's CDR3 is CASNDGETDTQYF. The CDR3 DNA reads TGTGCCAGCAACGACGGGGAAACAGATACGCAGTATTTT.